Sequencing of this TCR beta chain was carried out in a study of T cell repertoires in cytomegalovirus infection. In TCRdb, the reads were re-called with MiXCR into one record per CDR3 protein. The repertoire holds about 740,000 distinct CDR3 sequences, with 35% as singletons. The material sequenced was PBMCs. This TCR derives from a human donor in good health (CMV status not recorded). Some clones in this sample may be carry-over from other donors' samples.

This chain's CDR3 is CSVDLGTETQYF. The CDR3 DNA follows: TGCAGCGTTGACCTGGGGACAGAGACCCAGTACTTC. This sequence joins TRBV29-1 and TRBJ2-5; D may be TRBD1 or TRBD2 (5 bases each). The CDR3 covers 12 residues. Germline V gene lookup returns CDR1 SQVTM and CDR2 ANQGSEA. Trimming pared 3 bases from V and 4 bases from J, leaving 9 bases between.